These 4 T cell receptor beta chains were all obtained from the same sample, sequenced in a study of T-cell memory formation after mild COVID-19 (dated by TCRdb to about 2021). Receptor amplification or capture employed 5' RACE. Sequencing used an Illumina NovaSeq 6000. TCRdb trimmed the raw reads at Q25, called clones with MiXCR and kept productive beta chains. Duplicate CDR3 protein sequences are folded into a single record with the most common DNA and genes. This sample is represented by more than 400,000 distinct CDR3 sequences; around a sixth of them were singletons. 12% of the sample goes to the ten largest clones. The sample consisted of PBMCs or a T cell subset sorted from them (not recorded which). The receptors originated from an adult woman who had mild COVID-19 (a few samples of this study predate the infection). The sample titles of this study are shuffled in the database, so cell type and time point are left out; the donor was told from shared clones.

This chain uses TRBV7-2 with TRBJ1-1; possible D gene TRBD1, 6 bases. CDR1 is SGHTA, CDR2 FQGNSA, per germline. V was clipped by 5 bases and J by 8 bases, with 12 bases between them. The CDR3 runs 12 residues. The CDR3 loop reads CASSRQQGEAFF. CDR3 DNA: TGTGCCAGCAGCAGACAACAGGGAGAAGCTTTCTTT. Full variable domain (remainder filled in from reference TRBV7-2 and TRBJ1-1): GAGVSQSPSNKVTEKGKDVELRCDPISGHTALYWYRQSLGQGLEFLIYFQGNSAPDKSGLPSDRFSAERTGGSVSTLTIQRTQQEDSAVYLCASSRQQGEAFFGQGTRLTVV.

This clonotype was seen a few times. This chain links TRBV29-1 with TRBJ2-2; the match to TRBD1 covers 11 bases. The germline V gene has CDR1 SQVTM and CDR2 ANQGSEA. This CDR3 contains 14 residues. The V and J ends lost 4 bases and 3 bases, in that order; junction bases with no gene match: 1. CDR3 loop: CSVGTGGYTGELFF. The CDR3 region has the DNA TGCAGCGTTGGGACAGGGGGCTACACCGGGGAGCTGTTTTTT.

The J gene is TRBJ1-4, the V gene TRBV19; D perhaps matches TRBD1 (5 bases). Germline-derived CDR1 and CDR2 are LNHDA and SQIVND (reference sequence). The CDR3 spans 11 residues. Trimming stripped 7 bases from V and 8 bases from J, with 8 bases between. CDR3 in DNA: TGTGCCAGTACAGGGCGGGAAAAACTGTTTTTT. Protein: CASTGREKLFF.

This clonotype has more than one count but fewer than ten. CDR3 nucleotides: TGTGCCAGCAGCCCTGGACAGGTCCGGGACACTGAAGCTTTCTTT. Translated, it gives CASSPGQVRDTEAFF. V gene TRBV11-2 combines with J gene TRBJ1-1; 7 bases map to TRBD1. CDR3 size: 15 residues. The V gene end was trimmed by 5 bases and the J gene end by 3 bases; junction bases not matched to a gene: 9. Germline V gene sequence: CDR1 SGHAT, CDR2 FQNNGV. The whole variable domain, filled in from reference TRBV11-2 and TRBJ1-1, reads EAGVAQSPRYKIIEKRQSVAFWCNPISGHATLYWYQQILGQGPKLLIQFQNNGVVDDSQLPKDRFSAERLKGVDSTLKIQPAKLEDSAVYLCASSPGQVRDTEAFFGQGTRLTVV.